This T cell receptor beta chain was observed in a study of T cells in Graves' hyperthyroidism and ophthalmopathy. A word on this clonotype: The target antigen is unknown.

RNA transcripts gave rise to amplified TCR beta CDR3 regions. Initially, a first-round RT-PCR of the TCR CDR3 employed the HTBI primer set. TCRdb reprocessed the multiplex PCR reads via MiXCR and lists one record per CDR3 protein. The sample holds approximately 700,000 distinct CDR3 sequences, about 45% seen once. CDR1 and CDR2 (germline): SGHRS, YFSETQ. The CDR3 is 13 amino acids. V lost 4 bases to trimming and J lost 4 bases, with 11 bases between them. Study-level results: Ophthalmopathy was identified by the model a median roughly six months ahead of onset. Most thyroid clonotypes expanded above 0.001 were also detected in blood. Researchers report that a 13 V-J model separated ophthalmopathy from stable hyperthyroidism.

It was uncontrolled infection, other autoimmune disease, pregnancy or lactation that excluded patients. The clonotype was recovered from an adult man with Graves' disease, either hyperthyroidism or ophthalmopathy (not recorded which). The genes are TRBV5-1 and TRBJ1-1; D is unresolved. The source material was peripheral blood or thyroid tissue (not recorded which). The DNA for the CDR3 is TGCGCCAGCAGCCAGTTCTCTGGCACTGAAGCTTTCTTT. Translated, it gives CASSQFSGTEAFF.